The rows below give T cell receptor beta chains drawn from one sample of a study of cytomegalovirus exposure and HLA in healthy donors. Profiling relied on immunoSEQ multiplex PCR, and the TCRdb table lists in-frame clones only, not all of them. The table includes around 63,000 clones, about four fifths detected once. The specimen was PBMCs. These receptors all come from a woman aged 25 to 39 in good health and CMV-seronegative. Each CDR3 is given with its conserved first and last residue. A D gene is named only where the DNA matches it firmly. For some rows the clone size is stated as once, few or many, or as a class when expanded; others skip it.

-	TRBV11-2	-	TRBJ2-7	CASSSNPGSRFEQYF	TGTGCCAGCAGTTCTAATCCGGGTTCCCGGTTTGAGCAGTACTTC
TRBD1	TRBV7-2	-	TRBJ1-1	CASSFGTGNLEPEAFF	TGTGCCAGCAGCTTTGGGACAGGGAATTTGGAACCTGAAGCTTTCTTT
-	TRBV6-5	-	TRBJ1-2	CASSEISPRGYTF	TGTGCCAGCAGTGAAATTAGCCCTAGGGGCTACACCTTC
TRBD1	TRBV5-1	-	TRBJ1-5	CASSLDRGGQPQHF	TGCGCCAGCAGCCTCGACAGGGGCGGTCAGCCCCAGCATTTT
TRBD2	TRBV28	-	TRBJ2-7	CASSLTSGGGYEQYF	TGTGCCAGCAGTCTGACTAGCGGGGGTGGCTACGAGCAGTACTTC
TRBD1	TRBV11-2	-	TRBJ2-1	CASSPMGGQGETRFF	TGTGCCAGCAGCCCCATGGGGGGACAGGGGGAGACCCGGTTCTTC
TRBD2	TRBV7-9	-	TRBJ2-7	CASSLVGLEYEQYF	TGTGCCAGCAGCTTAGTGGGACTAGAATACGAGCAGTACTTC
-	TRBV2	-	TRBJ2-3	CASREVPATSTDTQYF	TGTGCCAGCAGGGAAGTCCCCGCAACTAGCACAGATACGCAGTATTTT
-	TRBV30	-	TRBJ1-2	CAWSPVEVYGYTF	TGTGCCTGGAGTCCCGTAGAGGTCTATGGCTACACCTTC
-	TRBV10-3	-	TRBJ1-1	CAISGPREAYTEAFF	TGTGCCATCAGTGGACCCCGGGAGGCGTACACTGAAGCTTTCTTT
-	TRBV6-1	-	TRBJ1-5	CASSAGEGGFQRNQPQHF	TGTGCCAGCAGTGCAGGGGAAGGTGGGTTCCAGAGGAATCAGCCCCAGCATTTT
-	TRBV12-5	-	TRBJ1-1	CASGLVIGAPTEAFF	TGTGCTAGTGGTTTGGTTATAGGGGCCCCAACTGAAGCTTTCTTT
TRBD1	TRBV18	-	TRBJ1-1	CASSYRQGQLQNTEAFF	TGTGCCAGCTCGTACCGACAGGGCCAGTTACAGAACACTGAAGCTTTCTTT
-	TRBV14	-	TRBJ1-1	CASSFGTVEAFF	TGTGCCAGCAGCTTCGGGACTGTGGAAGCTTTCTTT
TRBD1	TRBV27	-	TRBJ2-6	CASSLSGTGGGGANVLTF	TGTGCCAGCAGTTTATCGGGGACAGGGGGCGGTGGGGCCAACGTCCTGACTTTC
-	TRBV11-3	-	TRBJ2-3	CASSLRPGTDTQYF	TGTGCCAGCAGCTTACGCCCAGGGACAGATACGCAGTATTTT
TRBD2	TRBV14	-	TRBJ2-7	CASSLGPGQKPGLAGVSYEQYF	TGTGCCAGCAGTTTGGGACCGGGACAGAAGCCGGGACTAGCGGGGGTCTCCTACGAGCAGTACTTC
TRBD1	TRBV7-9	once	TRBJ1-4	CASSYTGGPNEKLFF	TGTGCCAGCAGCTACACAGGGGGACCAAATGAAAAACTGTTTTTT
-	TRBV7-2	-	TRBJ1-2	CASSLRDWDGYTF	TGTGCCAGCAGCTTAAGGGACTGGGATGGCTACACCTTC
-	TRBV5-5	-	TRBJ1-1	CASSQRDYNTEAFF	TGTGCCAGCAGCCAAAGGGACTATAACACTGAAGCTTTCTTT
-	TRBV2	-	TRBJ2-2	CASSSIQGGTPGELFF	TGTGCCAGCAGTTCCATACAGGGTGGAACACCCGGGGAGCTGTTTTTT
-	TRBV10-3	-	TRBJ1-5	CAISESKSRVNQPQHF	TGTGCCATCAGTGAGTCGAAGTCCAGGGTCAATCAGCCCCAGCATTTT
TRBD1	TRBV7-2	once	TRBJ2-7	CASSLTGGMYEQYF	TGTGCCAGCAGCTTGACAGGGGGTATGTACGAGCAGTACTTC
TRBD1	TRBV28	-	TRBJ2-7	CASSLQGSYEQYF	TGTGCCAGCAGCCTACAGGGGAGCTACGAGCAGTACTTC
-	TRBV6-6	-	TRBJ1-2	CASSNSDGEFYGYTF	TGTGCCAGCAGTAATTCGGACGGGGAGTTCTATGGCTACACCTTC
-	TRBV5-1	-	TRBJ1-1	CASSRTDSNTEAFF	TGCGCCAGCAGCCGGACTGATTCAAACACTGAAGCTTTCTTT
TRBD1	TRBV7-2	-	TRBJ1-6	CASSLRQGGNSPLHF	TGTGCCAGCAGCTTACGACAGGGTGGTAATTCACCCCTCCACTTT
TRBD2	TRBV4-3	-	TRBJ2-3	CASSQDSAGGQGSLPDTQYF	TGCGCCAGCAGCCAAGACTCGGCGGGGGGGCAGGGGTCGCTCCCAGATACGCAGTATTTT
TRBD2	TRBV27	-	TRBJ2-1	CASSGSRGDYNEQFF	TGTGCCAGCAGTGGGTCGCGGGGGGACTACAATGAGCAGTTCTTC
-	TRBV28	-	TRBJ1-4	CASSLAGSANEKLFF	TGTGCCAGCAGTCTAGCGGGGTCTGCTAATGAAAAACTGTTTTTT
TRBD1	TRBV27	-	TRBJ1-3	CASSLSVVGQGVSGNTIYF	TGTGCCAGCAGTTTATCGGTGGTCGGACAGGGGGTCTCTGGAAACACCATATATTTT
TRBD1	TRBV19	-	TRBJ1-2	CASSITLRPGQGAYGYTF	TGTGCCAGTAGTATTACTCTGAGACCGGGACAGGGTGCATATGGCTACACCTTC
-	TRBV15	once	TRBJ1-2	CATSRDLIETDYGYTF	TGTGCCACCAGCAGAGATCTGATCGAGACAGACTATGGCTACACCTTC
-	TRBV7-9	-	TRBJ1-4	CASSPGGGEDEKLFF	TGTGCCAGCAGCCCCGGGGGGGGCGAAGATGAAAAACTGTTTTTT
-	TRBV11-3	-	TRBJ1-1	CASSLMDSVAFF	TGTGCCAGCAGCTTGATGGACAGTGTAGCTTTCTTT
-	TRBV18	-	TRBJ1-5	CASHPGGASNQPQHF	TGTGCCAGCCACCCGGGGGGGGCTTCCAATCAGCCCCAGCATTTT
TRBD1	TRBV5-6	once	TRBJ2-6	CASSFDRGVTSGANVLTF	TGTGCCAGCAGCTTCGACAGGGGTGTTACCTCTGGGGCCAACGTCCTGACTTTC
TRBD1	TRBV6-6	-	TRBJ1-1	CASRRTGEMAEAFF	TGTGCCAGCAGGCGGACAGGGGAGATGGCTGAAGCTTTCTTT
TRBD2	TRBV18	-	TRBJ2-7	CASSPLLQTSGVIYEQYF	TGTGCCAGCTCACCCCTGCTTCAGACTAGCGGGGTTATCTACGAGCAGTACTTC
TRBD1	TRBV4-1	-	TRBJ2-1	CASSQVRTGSIYEQFF	TGCGCCAGCAGCCAAGTACGGACAGGGAGCATCTATGAGCAGTTCTTC
-	TRBV6-1	-	TRBJ2-2	CASSPSRGSGELFF	TGTGCCAGCAGTCCCAGCCGGGGGTCCGGGGAGCTGTTTTTT
TRBD1	TRBV27	-	TRBJ2-7	CASSPRTGVEQYF	TGTGCCAGCAGTCCGCGGACAGGGGTCGAGCAGTACTTC
TRBD1	TRBV4-1	-	TRBJ1-6	CASSQPDRGRDSPLHF	TGCGCCAGCAGCCAGCCGGACAGGGGGCGGGATTCACCCCTCCACTTT
TRBD1	TRBV19	-	TRBJ2-1	CASSNPGQGTEQFF	TGTGCCAGTAGTAATCCGGGACAGGGTACCGAGCAGTTCTTC
-	TRBV28	-	TRBJ2-5	CASSQTRPGVETQYF	TGTGCCAGCAGCCAAACCCGCCCCGGGGTTGAGACCCAGTACTTC
-	TRBV15	-	TRBJ2-2	CATSRAGSGELFF	TGTGCCACCAGCAGAGCAGGGTCCGGGGAGCTGTTTTTT
TRBD1	TRBV5-4	-	TRBJ2-7	CASSPGQVYEQYF	TGTGCCAGCAGTCCGGGACAGGTTTACGAGCAGTACTTC
-	TRBV4-1	-	TRBJ1-2	CASSQEVTGFLGDGYTF	TGCGCCAGCAGCCAAGAAGTAACAGGGTTTTTGGGGGATGGCTACACCTTC
-	TRBV5-1	-	TRBJ2-2	CASRTDTGELFF	TGCGCCAGCAGGACAGACACCGGGGAGCTGTTTTTT
-	TRBV28	-	TRBJ1-2	CASSTLAGNYGYTF	TGTGCCAGCAGTACGCTCGCAGGAAACTATGGCTACACCTTC
-	TRBV11-2	-	TRBJ1-1	CASSLTVRRNTEAFF	TGTGCCAGCAGCTTAACGGTACGGAGGAACACTGAAGCTTTCTTT
TRBD1	TRBV7-2	-	TRBJ2-3	CASGGTGAITDTQYF	TGTGCCAGCGGGGGGACAGGGGCGATCACAGATACGCAGTATTTT
-	TRBV6-5	-	TRBJ2-5	CASSYRDSRKTQYF	TGTGCCAGCAGTTACCGGGACTCAAGGAAGACCCAGTACTTC
TRBD2	TRBV9	-	TRBJ2-5	CASSVERGRGQETQYF	TGTGCCAGCAGCGTAGAGCGCGGGAGAGGCCAAGAGACCCAGTACTTC
-	TRBV14	-	TRBJ1-2	CASSQEAAEVYGYTF	TGTGCCAGCAGCCAAGAGGCTGCCGAAGTTTATGGCTACACCTTC
-	TRBV9	few	TRBJ1-2	CASSVWTADGYTF	TGTGCCAGCAGCGTTTGGACAGCGGATGGCTACACCTTC
-	TRBV30	few	TRBJ1-3	CAWSVVSQGNTIYF	TGTGCCTGGAGTGTAGTTTCCCAGGGAAACACCATATATTTT
TRBD1	TRBV11-2	-	TRBJ1-6	CASSLGTGGAGGSSPLHF	TGTGCCAGCAGCTTAGGAACAGGGGGCGCAGGGGGATCTTCACCCCTCCACTTT
-	TRBV4-1	-	TRBJ1-2	CASSQVGSGRGYGYTF	TGCGCCAGCAGCCAAGTCGGGTCAGGGAGGGGCTATGGCTACACCTTC